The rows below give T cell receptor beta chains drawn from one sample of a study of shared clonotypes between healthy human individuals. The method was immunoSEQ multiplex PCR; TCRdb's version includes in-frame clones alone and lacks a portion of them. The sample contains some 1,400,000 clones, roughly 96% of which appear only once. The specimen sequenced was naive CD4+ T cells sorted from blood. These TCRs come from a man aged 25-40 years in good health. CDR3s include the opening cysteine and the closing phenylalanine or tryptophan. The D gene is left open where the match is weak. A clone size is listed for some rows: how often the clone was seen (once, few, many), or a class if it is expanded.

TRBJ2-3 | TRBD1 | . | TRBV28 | CASSPGTGGGDTQYF | TGTGCCAGCAGTCCCGGGACAGGGGGTGGAGATACGCAGTATTTT
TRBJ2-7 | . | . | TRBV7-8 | CASSLDRAPVYEQYF | TGTGCCAGCAGCTTAGACAGGGCCCCGGTCTACGAGCAGTACTTC
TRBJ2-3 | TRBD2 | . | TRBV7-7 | CASSPGTSGTQYF | TGTGCCAGCAGCCCCGGGACTAGTGGTACGCAGTATTTT
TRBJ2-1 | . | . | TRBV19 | CASSIVLGPNEQFF | TGTGCCAGTAGTATTGTTCTGGGTCCGAATGAGCAGTTCTTC
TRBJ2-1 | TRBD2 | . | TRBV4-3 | CASSSLAGGPKFF | TGCGCCAGCAGCTCTCTAGCGGGAGGGCCAAAGTTCTTC
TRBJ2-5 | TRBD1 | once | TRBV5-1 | CASSPTGVGGETQYF | TGCGCCAGCAGCCCGACAGGGGTAGGGGGAGAGACCCAGTACTTC
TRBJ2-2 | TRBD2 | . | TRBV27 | CASSLWVSGSTNGELFF | TGTGCCAGCAGTTTATGGGTTAGCGGGAGTACAAACGGGGAGCTGTTTTTT
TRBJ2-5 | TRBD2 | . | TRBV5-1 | CASYSGSRFETQYF | TGCGCCAGCTATAGCGGGAGTAGGTTCGAGACCCAGTACTTC
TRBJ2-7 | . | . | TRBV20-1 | CRAGGAYEQYF | TGCAGAGCAGGGGGGGCCTACGAGCAGTACTTC
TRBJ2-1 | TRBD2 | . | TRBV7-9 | CASSLLAGKQFF | TGTGCCAGCAGCCTTCTAGCGGGGAAACAGTTCTTC
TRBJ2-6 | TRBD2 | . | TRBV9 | CASSAGVSGANVLTF | TGTGCCAGCAGTGCGGGGGTCTCTGGGGCCAACGTCCTGACTTTC
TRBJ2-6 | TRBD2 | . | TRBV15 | CATRKPGDYSSGANVLTF | TGTGCCACCAGAAAACCCGGGGACTACAGCTCTGGGGCCAACGTCCTGACTTTC
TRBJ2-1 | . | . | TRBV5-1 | CASSFYQAQYNEQFF | TGCGCCAGCAGCTTTTATCAGGCACAGTACAATGAGCAGTTCTTC
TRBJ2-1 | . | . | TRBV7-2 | CASSLLGQDNEQFF | TGTGCCAGCAGCTTACTTGGCCAGGACAATGAGCAGTTCTTC
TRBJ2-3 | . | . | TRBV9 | CASSVDSKGLGTQYF | TGTGCCAGCAGCGTAGATTCTAAGGGCTTGGGTACGCAGTATTTT